This T cell receptor beta chain was identified in a study of T cells after yellow fever vaccination. TCRdb itself ran the 5' RACE reads through MiXCR, one entry per CDR3 protein. The table has about 300,000 distinct CDR3 sequences, 3.5% to 4.5% seen once. This clonotype was observed at least ten times. This CDR3 is 14 amino acids long. V dropped 0 bases and J dropped 5 bases, with 11 bases sitting between them. The germline gives CDR1 SGHNT, CDR2 YYREEE (reference sequence). This specimen consisted of PBMCs, obtained 5 days after the yellow fever booster vaccination. This chain joins TRBV5-4 and TRBJ1-1; a possible D gene is TRBD1 (5 bases). This TCR derives from a man younger than 30 who received the YFV17D yellow fever vaccine. The CDR3 coding sequence is TGTGCCAGCAGCTTGGTGGGACCGGGGACTGAAGCTTTCTTT. This translates into CASSLVGPGTEAFF. The full variable domain, its missing parts supplied by reference TRBV5-4 and TRBJ1-1, is ETGVTQSPTHLIKTRGQQVTLRCSSQSGHNTVSWYQQALGQGPQFIFQYYREEENGRGNFPPRFSGLQFPNYSSELNVNALELDDSALYLCASSLVGPGTEAFFGQGTRLTVV.